A single sample gave rise to the 5 T cell receptor beta chains below, sequenced in a study of OX40 agonist ivuxolimab in advanced cancers. Assay: immunoSEQ multiplex PCR; the TCRdb copy retains only in-frame clones and omits some. This sample carries approximately 54,000 clones, roughly 90% of them seen once, and the ten largest clones take 8.7%. The material sequenced was CD4+ or CD8+ T cells sorted from blood, taken in a trial of the OX40 agonist ivuxolimab. These TCRs come from an adult with an advanced solid tumor such as melanoma, head and neck, liver or kidney cancer.

In DNA form, the CDR3 reads TGTGCCAGCAGCCAGGTGCAGGGAGCTGAAGCTTTCTTT. As protein: CASSQVQGAEAFF. J is TRBJ1-1 and V is TRBV4-2; weak D call: TRBD1 (5 bases). CDR3 length: 13 residues. Trimming left V 3 bases short and J 6 bases short, with 11 bases between. Germline V gene data show CDR1 as LGHNA and CDR2 as YNFKEQ.

The CDR3 bases are TGTGCCAGCAGCTTTGGTCGGGTTAGCGTTAACACAGATACGCAGTATTTT. Its translation is CASSFGRVSVNTDTQYF. The chain links TRBV11-1 to TRBJ2-3; D might be TRBD2 (5 bases). The germline gives CDR1 SGHAT, CDR2 FQDESV (reference sequence). This CDR3 region has 17 residues. Trimming shortened V by 3 bases and J by 2 bases, and 18 bases separated the two germline ends.

The rearrangement links TRBV4-1 to TRBJ2-5; 7 bases align to TRBD1. V lost 0 bases to trimming and J lost 3 bases; unmatched junction nucleotides: 7. The CDR3 has 16 amino acids. The germline V gene encodes CDR1 MGHRA and CDR2 YSYEKL. The CDR3 loop is CASSQETGTEKETQYF. DNA for the CDR3: TGCGCCAGCAGCCAAGAAACCGGGACAGAGAAAGAGACCCAGTACTTC.

This chain connects TRBV15 to TRBJ2-3; 8 bases are shared with TRBD1. Germline CDR1 is LNHNV and CDR2 is YYDKDF (reference sequence). With 3 bases clipped from V and 9 bases from J, the junction kept 5 bases outside the gene matches. The CDR3 is 13 residues long. The CDR3 DNA sequence: TGTGCCACCAGCAGTTCAGGGGGCAGGACGCAGTATTTT. Protein product: CATSSSGGRTQYF.

The chain couples TRBV6-5 to TRBJ1-5; D might be TRBD1 (6 bases). The CDR3 consists of 13 residues. Trimming left V 6 bases short and J 4 bases short, with 10 bases between. The germline V gene has CDR1 MNHEY and CDR2 SVGAGI. This CDR3 is CASSTGRNQPQHF. Written as DNA, the CDR3 is TGTGCCAGCAGCACAGGGAGAAATCAGCCCCAGCATTTT.